One T cell receptor (beta chain) is described in this entry. The CDR3 covers 14 residues. Looked up from germline, CDR1 is LGHNA and CDR2 is YSLEER. The V end was cut by 1 base, the J end by 4 bases, with 8 bases between. The assay was immunoSEQ multiplex PCR, and TCRdb's table has in-frame clones only and misses some. Counted here are over 10,000 clones, 88% occurring once; the ten biggest clones make up roughly 8.6%. These data belong to a study of T cell changes during pregnancy in multiple sclerosis. The chain uses TRBV4-3 and TRBJ2-1; possibly TRBD1 for D (5 bases). The TCR comes from a female donor with multiple sclerosis, enrolled in a pregnancy study. The sample was CD8+ T cells from peripheral blood mononuclear cells, taken in the first trimester of pregnancy. The DNA for the CDR3 is TGCGCCAGCAGCCAAGCCAGGACATACAATGAGCAGTTCTTC. This gives the protein CASSQARTYNEQFF.